The 16 T cell receptor beta chains in this list originate from one sample, sequenced in a study of sequential checkpoint blockade in melanoma. Treatment meaning: randomized to nivolumab then ipilimumab (arm A) or the reverse (arm B). Libraries were prepared by immunoSEQ multiplex PCR; TCRdb keeps only in-frame clonotypes and omits some of them. The data contain about 4,000 clones, roughly three fifths of them singletons. Sequencing was performed on CD8+ T cells sorted from blood (inferred from file names), taken from a patient given nivolumab and ipilimumab in sequence. Receptors originate from a human donor with melanoma.

This clone showed up just once. CDR3: CASSPQVSHEQYF. The CDR3 bases are TGCGCCAGCAGCCCCCAGGTGTCGCACGAGCAGTACTTC. V usage is TRBV4-1 and J usage is TRBJ2-7; D gene uncertain. The V gene's germline CDR1 is MGHRA and CDR2 YSYEKL. The CDR3 contains 13 residues. V lost 4 bases, J lost 5 bases, and 12 bases lay in between.

This clone was observed a few times. The rearrangement links TRBV21-1 to TRBJ2-7; whether TRBD1, the table's D call, matches the DNA was not checked. TRBV21-1 is a listed pseudogene. This CDR3 spans 16 amino acids. The CDR3 DNA is TGTGCCAGCCCGCGGGGACAGGCCTCAGGTCCCTACGAGCAGTACTTC. Its protein is CASPRGQASGPYEQYF.

V usage is TRBV12-5 and J usage is TRBJ2-7, with D tentatively TRBD1 (6 bases). The CDR3 extends over 14 amino acids. V lost 7 bases and J lost 1, with 14 bases in between. Germline lookup yields CDR1 LGHNT and CDR2 FRNRAP. CDR3 DNA sequence: TGTGCTAGTGCCACGGACAGCCGATCCTACGAGCAGTACTTC. Translated, it gives CASATDSRSYEQYF.

This clone was counted only a few times. V and J are TRBV10-3 and TRBJ1-3; possibly TRBD1 for D (5 bases). This CDR3 is built from 14 residues. Trimming removed 6 bases at V and 0 bases at J, with 9 bases between. Per germline, CDR1 ENHRY and CDR2 SYGVKD. CDR3 bases: TGTGCCATCAGCGAAGGGGTCTCTGGAAACACCATATATTTT. This translates into CAISEGVSGNTIYF.

This sequence joins TRBV13 and TRBJ2-5, with 10 bases matching TRBD2. This CDR3 has 15 amino acids. V dropped 7 bases and J dropped 5; count of bases not matched to a gene: 10. In germline, CDR1 is PRHDT, CDR2 FYEKMQ (reference sequence). CDR3 in DNA: TGTGCCAGCACAGTCGCTAGCGGGAGCCTGGAGACCCAGTACTTC. Translated: CASTVASGSLETQYF.

By sample share, this clone is medium-sized (0.01 to 0.1%). The V call is TRBV9, the J call TRBJ1-5; 7 nucleotides align to TRBD1. The CDR3 extends over 15 amino acids. Per germline, CDR1 SGDLS and CDR2 YYNGEE. Germline trimming cut 4 bases from V and 0 bases from J; bases unmatched to any gene: 4. The CDR3 DNA reads as TGTGCCAGCAGCTCGACAGGGAATAGCAATCAGCCCCAGCATTTT. Translating it yields CASSSTGNSNQPQHF.

CDR3 residues: CASSLGEGSFSYEQYF. For the CDR3, the DNA is TGTGCCAGCAGCTTGGGGGAGGGGTCCTTCTCCTACGAGCAGTACTTC. The chain links TRBV5-6 to TRBJ2-7, with TRBD2 matching over 7 bases. The V gene's germline CDR1 is SGHDT and CDR2 YYEEEE. Trimming removed 0 bases from V and 0 bases from J; junction bases left unmatched: 6. This CDR3 comprises 16 residues.

V gene TRBV6-1 combines with J gene TRBJ1-6, with TRBD1 identical over 8 bases. CDR1 is MNHNS, CDR2 SASEGT, per germline. The length of the CDR3 is 15 residues. V lost 7 bases to trimming and J lost 8 bases; unmatched junction nucleotides: 10. Here the CDR3 reads CASTDRGDWDSPLHF. The CDR3 nucleotides are TGTGCCAGCACCGACAGGGGAGATTGGGATTCACCCCTCCACTTT.

The chain joins TRBV27 to TRBJ2-7; 7 bases are a match to TRBD2. J gave up 5 bases and V 5 bases, and 12 bases lay outside the gene matches. The CDR3 spans 15 residues. Germline assignment: CDR1 MNHEY and CDR2 SMNVEV (reference sequence). In nucleotides, the CDR3 is TGTGCCAGCAGTGTCGGGACGGGAGGCATCCACGAGCAGTACTTC. As protein: CASSVGTGGIHEQYF.

The J gene is TRBJ1-3, the V gene TRBV6-5; D is uncertain. Germline lookup yields CDR1 MNHEY and CDR2 SVGAGI. With 8 bases removed from V and 0 bases from J, the gap between germline ends came to 8 bases. This CDR3 contains 13 residues. The CDR3 sequence is CASYRVSGNTIYF. The CDR3 DNA reads TGTGCCAGCTACAGAGTCTCTGGAAACACCATATATTTT.

This chain links TRBV2 with TRBJ2-7; TRBD1 is a possible D gene (7 bases). Germline loops: CDR1 SNHLY, CDR2 FYNNEI. This CDR3 region has 15 residues. Trimming took 5 bases from V and 3 from J, leaving 17 bases between them. CDR3 region: CASSPIPGGNYEQYF. CDR3 nucleotides: TGTGCCAGCAGTCCTATCCCAGGGGGGAACTACGAGCAGTACTTC.

This chain links TRBV4-3 with TRBJ2-7; TRBD2 aligns across 11 bases. Germline V gene lookup returns CDR1 LGHNA and CDR2 YSLEER. J lost 0 bases, V lost 1 base, and 14 bases had no gene match. The CDR3 runs 20 residues. Written as DNA, the CDR3 is TGCGCCAGCAGCCAAGGGGTTAGGACTAGCGGGCTAAAAAGCTCCTACGAGCAGTACTTC. The encoded protein is CASSQGVRTSGLKSSYEQYF.

Remarks on this clone: At one end, the junction sequence differs from germline, possibly due to a read error. In DNA, the CDR3 is TGTGCCAGCAGCTTGTTCTTCCAGGCCTACAATGGGCAGTTCTTC. It specifies CASSLFFQAYNGQFF. V and J are TRBV5-6 and TRBJ2-1, with D unresolved. Germline values: CDR1 SGHDT, CDR2 YYEEEE. The CDR3 extends over 15 amino acids.

This clone was observed a few times. The J gene is TRBJ2-7, the V gene TRBV9; TRBD2 aligns across 7 bases. From germline, CDR1 is SGDLS and CDR2 YYNGEE. With V trimmed by 0 bases and J by 6 bases, 9 bases remained unmatched. This CDR3 region has 15 residues. The CDR3: CASSVALSGIGEQYF. The CDR3, as DNA: TGTGCCAGCAGCGTAGCCCTCAGCGGGATCGGCGAGCAGTACTTC.

As for this clone: Other DNA sequences from this sample encode an identical CDR3 as well. The CDR3: CASSQGVRGQNTGELFF. The CDR3 DNA sequence: TGTGCCAGCAGCCAAGGCGTCAGGGGACAGAACACCGGGGAGCTGTTTTTT. The V call is TRBV4-2, the J call TRBJ2-2, with D possibly matching TRBD1 (6 bases). The V gene lost 1 base and the J gene lost 1 base, with 13 bases spanning the gap. Germline values: CDR1 LGHNA, CDR2 YNFKEQ. This CDR3 is built from 17 residues.

The chain carries TRBV9 and TRBJ2-7; 7 bases fit TRBD1. Per the germline V gene, CDR1 is SGDLS and CDR2 is YYNGEE. There are 15 residues in the CDR3. V trimming: 3 bases; J trimming: 0 bases; junction bases outside the gene matches: 6. The CDR3 sequence is CASSAHQGDSYEQYF. In DNA form, the CDR3 reads TGTGCCAGCAGCGCCCATCAGGGGGACTCCTACGAGCAGTACTTC.